This T cell receptor (beta chain) was profiled in a study of blood T cells in healthy people across ages. Caucasian, healthy and from Russia, the donors were aged between about 6 and 90. Total RNA amounts of at least 6 micrograms were extracted per sample. The germline gives CDR1 SGHDT, CDR2 YYEEEE. V was pared by 4 bases and J by 3 bases, with 11 bases between. This CDR3 has 13 residues. A second roughly 7 to 11 cycle PCR used barcoded and J-beta primers. Template switching added a 12-random-nucleotide identifier to every cDNA molecule. TCRdb re-called the 5' RACE reads through MiXCR, storing one row per CDR3 protein. The sample consists of some 790,000 distinct CDR3 sequences, about 30% of them appearing once. This clonotype was detected only once.

The genes are TRBV5-6 and TRBJ2-7; D is undetermined. This TCR derives from a woman aged 80 or over in good health. Source material: blood. The CDR3 protein is CASSNPLSYEQYF. The CDR3 DNA sequence: TGTGCCAGCAGCAACCCCCTCAGCTACGAGCAGTACTTC.